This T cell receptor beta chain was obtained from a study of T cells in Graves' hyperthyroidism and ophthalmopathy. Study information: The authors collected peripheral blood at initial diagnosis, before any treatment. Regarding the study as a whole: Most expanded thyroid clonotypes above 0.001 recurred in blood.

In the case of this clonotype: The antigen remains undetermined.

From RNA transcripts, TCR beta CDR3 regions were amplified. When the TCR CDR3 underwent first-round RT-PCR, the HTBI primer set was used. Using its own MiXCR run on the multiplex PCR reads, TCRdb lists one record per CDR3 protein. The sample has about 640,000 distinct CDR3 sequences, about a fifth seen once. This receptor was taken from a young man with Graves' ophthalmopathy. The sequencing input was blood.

Written as DNA, the CDR3 is TGTGCCAGCTCACCACAAACAGGGAATAATGAAAAACTGTTTTTT. Its translation: CASSPQTGNNEKLFF. The rearrangement links TRBV18 to TRBJ1-4; possibly TRBD1 for D (6 bases). V lost 1 base and J 4 bases, leaving 10 bases between the germline ends. Germline-derived CDR1 and CDR2 are KGHSH and LQKENI. This CDR3 is built from 15 residues.